What follows is one TCR beta chain and its context. Its antigen is still unknown. The sample holds other DNA sequences that translate to the same CDR3. This entry is derived from a study of T cell responses to AZD1222 COVID-19 vaccine. Study background: Combined were second doses at about 4 or about 12 weeks. Notes on the study in general: White British ancestry dominated among donors, who included more females, and clonal diversity was possibly underestimated.

Repertoires were generated with immunoSEQ multiplex PCR, while TCRdb's copy carries only in-frame clones and drops some. This sample yields roughly 120,000 clones, of which roughly 87% are seen a single time; around 7.5% belongs to the top ten. The CDR3 is made up of 14 amino acids. Trimming cost V 1 base and J 3 bases, with 10 bases left between them. Germline V gene data show CDR1 as SGHDN and CDR2 as FVKESK. The sequence came from an adult in good health. V and J are TRBV14 and TRBJ2-7; D gene uncertain. The sequencing used peripheral blood, collected on day 0 of AZD1222 vaccination. The DNA of the CDR3 is TGTGCCAGCAGCCAAGGACAACTTAACTACGAGCAGTACTTC. It yields the protein CASSQGQLNYEQYF.